This T cell receptor (beta chain) emerged from a study of long-term antiretroviral therapy in people with HIV. About the research overall: A decade or so separates the oldest specimens from the later 2015 immediate-ART recommendation. Study-level points and caveats: Collection of the blood, which took place between about 2004 and 2018, possibly occurred under older ART regimens.

Treatment for all HIV-infected participants took place in the United States. Concerning this clone: The target antigen is unknown.

The CDR3 covers 14 residues. Trimming shortened V by 0 bases and J by 7 bases, and 11 bases separated the two germline ends. Germline CDR1 SGHRS, CDR2 YFSETQ. Run at survey level, the immunoSEQ assay was version v3.0. Here immunoSEQ multiplex PCR was the method, and the copy in TCRdb shows in-frame clones only, minus some. The repertoire holds tens of thousands of clones, with 92% as singletons. The rearrangement uses TRBV5-1 and TRBJ1-3; the D gene is possibly TRBD1 (6 bases). This sequence originates from a woman aged 45-60 years with HIV. The material sequenced was unsorted PBMCs, taken 4.4 years after starting antiretroviral therapy. CDR3 DNA sequence: TGCGCCAGCAGCTTGGCCCAGGGGAAGAACACCATATATTTT. Translated: CASSLAQGKNTIYF.